The 4 T cell receptor beta chains given below trace back to one sample, sequenced in a study of cytomegalovirus exposure and HLA in healthy donors. The PCR was carried out with 60 Vbeta primers and 13 Jbeta primers. Here immunoSEQ multiplex PCR was the method, and the copy in TCRdb shows in-frame clones only, minus some. This repertoire includes roughly 34,000 clones. The sequenced material came from PBMCs. The origin of the receptors is a woman aged 40 to 50 in good health and CMV-seropositive.

J is TRBJ2-2 and V is TRBV23-1, with 7 positions matching TRBD1. TRBV23-1 is an open reading frame, and its role is uncertain. V was pared by 3 bases and J by 4 bases, with 5 bases of the junction left unmatched. CDR3 length: 15 residues. This CDR3 is CASSHGQEITGELFF. The CDR3 bases are TGCGCCAGCAGTCATGGACAGGAGATCACCGGGGAGCTGTTTTTT.

The chain combines TRBV6-6 with TRBJ1-2, with 7 nucleotides matching TRBD1. Germline CDR1 MNHNY, CDR2 SVGAGI (reference sequence). V lost 6 bases and J lost 4; bases outside the gene matches: 5. The CDR3 is 13 residues long. The CDR3 bases are TGTGCCAGCAGACAACAGGGGACCTATGGCTACACCTTC. Its translation is CASRQQGTYGYTF.

This chain joins TRBV9 and TRBJ1-1; 8 positions match TRBD1. V gave up 0 bases and J gave up 5 bases; unmatched junction bases: 3. The CDR3 spans 14 residues. Germline CDR1 reads SGDLS; CDR2 reads YYNGEE. The CDR3 protein is CASSVGTGSTEAFF. CDR3 coding DNA: TGTGCCAGCAGCGTAGGGACAGGGAGTACTGAAGCTTTCTTT. The entire variable domain, with the rest obtained from reference TRBV9 and TRBJ1-1, is as follows: DSGVTQTPKHLITATGQRVTLRCSPRSGDLSVYWYQQSLDQGLQFLIQYYNGEERAKGNILERFSAQQFPDLHSELNLSSLELGDSALYFCASSVGTGSTEAFFGQGTRLTVV.

The CDR3 here is CAIRNAGDLTGELFF. CDR3 nucleotides: TGTGCCATCAGAAACGCGGGTGATCTCACCGGGGAGCTGTTTTTT. The V and J genes are TRBV10-3 and TRBJ2-2, with a tentative D call TRBD2 (5 bases). V lost 6 bases and J 4 bases, leaving 15 bases between the germline ends. CDR3 length: 15 residues. Germline V gene data show CDR1 as ENHRY and CDR2 as SYGVKD.